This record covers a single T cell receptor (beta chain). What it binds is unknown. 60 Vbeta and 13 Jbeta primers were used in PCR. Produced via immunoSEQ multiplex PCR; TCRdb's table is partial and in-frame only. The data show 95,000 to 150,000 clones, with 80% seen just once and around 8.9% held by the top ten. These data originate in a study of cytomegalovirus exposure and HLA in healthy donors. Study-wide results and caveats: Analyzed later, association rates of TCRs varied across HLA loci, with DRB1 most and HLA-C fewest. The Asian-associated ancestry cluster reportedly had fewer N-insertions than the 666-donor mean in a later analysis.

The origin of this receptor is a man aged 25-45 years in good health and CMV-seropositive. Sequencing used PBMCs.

In DNA, the CDR3 is TGTGCCAGTAGCGTCCGGGACAGTGGCTACGAGCAGTACTTC. Residues: CASSVRDSGYEQYF. The chain couples TRBV19 to TRBJ2-7; TRBD1 matches 7 bases. The junction had 8 bases not matched to a gene; V was cut back by 6 bases and J by 3 bases. The CDR3 spans 14 residues. CDR1 and CDR2 (germline): LNHDA, SQIVND (reference sequence). Together with reference TRBV19 and TRBJ2-7, the CDR3 gives the full variable domain: DGGITQSPKYLFRKEGQNVTLSCEQNLNHDAMYWYRQDPGQGLRLIYYSQIVNDFQKGDIAEGYSVSREKKESFPLTVTSAQKNPTAFYLCASSVRDSGYEQYFGPGTRLTVT.